This TCR beta chain was recorded in a study of shared clonotypes between healthy human individuals. Study background: A couple of women and a few men aged 18 to 49 made up the donors.

General study findings and limits: A reduction in generation probabilities was seen for non-shared clonotypes relative to those shared by all four donors.

A word on this clone: Its antigen is currently unknown.

The assay ran at deep level. Each replicate PCR on the sorted subsets used approximately 200 ng DNA (around 30,000 T cell genomes). Clones were read by immunoSEQ multiplex PCR, and TCRdb kept only the in-frame ones, dropping some. The table lists about 960,000 clones, about 80% of them singletons, with about 1.5% in the top ten. Input material: memory CD4+ T cells sorted from blood. Subset noted: CD45RA-negative fraction. This clonotype originated in a man between 18 and 29 years old in good health.

The CDR3: CAAGSGSSSEQYF. The CDR3 nucleotides read TGTGCCGCGGGGAGCGGGAGCTCTAGCGAGCAGTACTTC. V is TRBV11-2 and J is TRBJ2-7, with 8 nucleotides matching TRBD2. Germline trimming cut 11 bases from V and 6 bases from J; bases unmatched to any gene: 12. Germline V gene data show CDR1 as SGHAT and CDR2 as FQNNGV. The CDR3 has 13 amino acids.